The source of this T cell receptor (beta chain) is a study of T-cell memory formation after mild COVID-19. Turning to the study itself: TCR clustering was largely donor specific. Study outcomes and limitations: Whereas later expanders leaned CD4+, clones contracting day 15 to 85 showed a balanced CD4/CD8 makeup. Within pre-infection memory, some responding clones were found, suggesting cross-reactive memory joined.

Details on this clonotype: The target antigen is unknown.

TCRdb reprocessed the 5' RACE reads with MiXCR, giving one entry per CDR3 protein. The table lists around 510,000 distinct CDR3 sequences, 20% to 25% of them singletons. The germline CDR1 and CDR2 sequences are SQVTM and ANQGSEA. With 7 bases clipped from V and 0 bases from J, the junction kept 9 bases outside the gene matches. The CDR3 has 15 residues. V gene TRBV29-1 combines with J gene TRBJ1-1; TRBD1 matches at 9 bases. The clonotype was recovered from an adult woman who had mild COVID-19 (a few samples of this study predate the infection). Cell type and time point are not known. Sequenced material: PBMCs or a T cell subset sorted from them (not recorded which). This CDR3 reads CSAPAGTGLNTEAFF. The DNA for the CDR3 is TGCAGCGCCCCGGCCGGGACAGGGTTGAACACTGAAGCTTTCTTT.